Sequencing of this TCR beta chain was carried out in a study of blood T cell repertoires in COVID-19. In the study overall: Donors in Cohort 3 who had recovered were those with two negative PCRs, healthcare professional clearance, or resolution of their symptoms.

A word on this clone: Other DNA sequences in this specimen translate into the identical CDR3.

Repertoires were generated with immunoSEQ multiplex PCR, while TCRdb's copy carries only in-frame clones and drops some. The sample has 350,000 to 400,000 clones; more than 70% are singletons. The CDR3 extends over 15 amino acids. Between the trimmed V and J ends, which lost 4 bases and 0 bases, there was a span of 10 bases. Germline CDR1 reads MDHEN; CDR2 reads SYDVKM. The chain recombines TRBV28 with TRBJ1-5; D unresolved. Sequencing was performed on PBMCs or T cells enriched from blood (not recorded which). The source of this sequence is a middle-aged man in a cohort exposed to, infected with or recovered from COVID-19 (not recorded which). CDR3 sequence reads: CASSSPSYSNQPQHF. In DNA, the CDR3 is TGTGCCAGCAGTTCCCCGTCTTATAGCAATCAGCCCCAGCATTTT.